Following are 16 T cell receptor beta chains from one sample sequenced in a study of early T cells in non-severe SARS-CoV-2 infection. TCRdb independently ran MiXCR on the 5' RACE reads; one entry per CDR3 protein. Of roughly 50,000 distinct CDR3 sequences listed, about a tenth are singletons. Sequenced: whole blood. The receptors were gathered from an adult who was a healthcare worker with PCR-confirmed SARS-CoV-2 infection or an uninfected control (not recorded which).

This clonotype was counted ten times or more. V is TRBV9 and J is TRBJ2-1; D is ambiguous. V lost 3 bases, J lost 8 bases, and 18 bases lay in between. The CDR3 covers 15 residues. Germline loops: CDR1 SGDLS, CDR2 YYNGEE. The CDR3 protein is CASSARLGAYDEQFF. The CDR3 nucleotides are TGTGCCAGCAGCGCTCGACTTGGCGCATATGATGAGCAGTTCTTC.

Many counts were recorded for this clonotype. V and J are TRBV4-3 and TRBJ2-3; D uncertain. The CDR3 consists of 15 residues. Trimming removed 1 base at V and 3 bases at J, with 11 bases between. Germline CDR1 LGHNA, CDR2 YSLEER. In nucleotides, the CDR3 is TGCGCCAGCAGCCAAGTCGGCAGAGATACAGATACGCAGTATTTT. Translation gives CASSQVGRDTDTQYF.

This clonotype showed up just a few times. This chain connects TRBV29-1 to TRBJ2-7, with 7 positions matching TRBD2. The CDR3 length is 13 residues. Trimming cost V 4 bases and J 4 bases; bases outside gene matches: 7. CDR1 is SQVTM, CDR2 ANQGSEA, per germline. The CDR3 loop is CSVVGWREYEQYF. Written as DNA, the CDR3 is TGCAGCGTTGTTGGGTGGCGGGAGTACGAGCAGTACTTC.

This clonotype was found many times. The chain is built from TRBV29-1 and TRBJ2-2; TRBD1 matches 7 bases. Trimming took 8 bases from V and 3 from J; bases not matched to a gene: 12. Germline CDR1 is SQVTM and CDR2 is ANQGSEA. This CDR3 has 15 amino acids. The CDR3 sequence is CSINAGGLDTGELFF. For the CDR3, the DNA is TGCAGCATCAACGCAGGGGGTCTGGACACCGGGGAGCTGTTTTTT.

The chain uses TRBV7-9 and TRBJ2-5; TRBD2 matches 11 bases. This CDR3 is 17 amino acids long. Germline values: CDR1 SEHNR, CDR2 FQNEAQ (reference sequence). Trimming at V came to 6 bases and at J to 0 bases, leaving 9 bases not matched to a gene. As DNA, the CDR3 is TGTGCCAGCAGACCAACCCCGGGACTAGCGGACCAAGAGACCCAGTACTTC. Its translation is CASRPTPGLADQETQYF.

This clonotype was seen at least ten times. The J gene is TRBJ1-5, the V gene TRBV18; D is undetermined. Trimming removed 3 bases at V and 4 bases at J, with 10 bases between. Per the germline V gene, CDR1 is KGHSH and CDR2 is LQKENI. This CDR3 spans 14 amino acids. CDR3 sequence: CASSPPGENQPQHF. CDR3 sequence (DNA): TGTGCCAGCTCACCGCCTGGGGAAAATCAGCCCCAGCATTTT. The full variable domain, its missing parts supplied by reference TRBV18 and TRBJ1-5, is NAGVMQNPRHLVRRRGQEARLRCSPMKGHSHVYWYRQLPEEGLKFMVYLQKENIIDESGMPKERFSAEFPKEGPSILRIQQVVRGDSAAYFCASSPPGENQPQHFGDGTRLSIL.

This clonotype was seen at least ten times. The rearrangement links TRBV13 to TRBJ1-1, with TRBD1 identical over 8 bases. The germline V gene encodes CDR1 PRHDT and CDR2 FYEKMQ (reference sequence). With 2 bases clipped from V and 5 bases from J, the junction kept 7 bases outside the gene matches. This CDR3 is 15 amino acids long. The CDR3 is CASSLKHTGGTEAFF. In DNA form, the CDR3 reads TGTGCCAGCAGCTTAAAACATACAGGGGGTACTGAAGCTTTCTTT.

The table lists this clonotype with a few counts. This rearrangement joins TRBV7-3 to TRBJ1-1, with D unresolved. Per the germline V gene, CDR1 is SGHTA and CDR2 is FQGTGA. CDR3 length: 14 amino acids. The germline V and J ends were trimmed by 0 bases and 0 bases, with 5 bases remaining between them. The CDR3 spells CASSLTAMNTEAFF. The CDR3 bases are TGTGCCAGCAGCTTAACAGCAATGAACACTGAAGCTTTCTTT.

This sequence joins TRBV7-9 and TRBJ1-2; unclear D gene. The CDR3 is 15 residues long. Between the trimmed V and J ends, which lost 0 bases and 4 bases, there was a span of 12 bases. Germline V CDR1 and CDR2: SEHNR, FQNEAQ (reference sequence). CDR3 in amino acids: CASSLAGRGSYGYTF. As DNA, the CDR3 is TGTGCCAGCAGCTTAGCCGGCAGAGGGTCCTATGGCTACACCTTC.

Many counts were recorded for this clonotype. This chain links TRBV15 with TRBJ1-2; D is uncertain. The V end was cut by 0 bases, the J end by 8 bases, with 13 bases between. CDR3 length equals 14 residues. Germline CDR1 LNHNV, CDR2 YYDKDF (reference sequence). In DNA, the CDR3 is TGTGCCACCAGCAGAGATTTCGGAGGTACCGGCTACACCTTC. Residues: CATSRDFGGTGYTF.

This clonotype occurred a few times. The V and J genes are TRBV6-5 and TRBJ1-5; D unclear. The ends were cut back, 2 bases at V and 3 bases at J, with 5 bases in the middle. CDR1 and CDR2 from the germline V gene are MNHEY and SVGAGI. The CDR3 covers 13 residues. The CDR3 is CASSYANNQPQHF. CDR3 nucleotide sequence: TGTGCCAGCAGTTACGCTAACAATCAGCCCCAGCATTTT.

The rearrangement uses TRBV29-1 and TRBJ2-2, with D unresolved. The CDR3 has 12 residues. Germline V gene sequence: CDR1 SQVTM, CDR2 ANQGSEA. Trimming shortened V by 3 bases and J by 4 bases, and 6 bases separated the two germline ends. The CDR3 region is CSVEVVTGELFF. CDR3 DNA: TGCAGCGTTGAGGTCGTCACCGGGGAGCTGTTTTTT.

The table lists this clonotype with a few counts. The chain has TRBV5-1 and TRBJ1-1; perhaps TRBD1 as D (6 bases). There are 15 residues in the CDR3. Deletions cut 4 bases from V and 1 base from J, with 14 bases between. Per germline, CDR1 SGHRS and CDR2 YFSETQ. The CDR3 DNA sequence: TGCGCCAGCAGCCTTACAGGGACGACGAACACTGAAGCTTTCTTT. This encodes CASSLTGTTNTEAFF.

This clonotype was recorded many times. The rearrangement uses TRBV18 and TRBJ2-5, with 9 nucleotides matching TRBD1. Unmatched junction bases numbered 7, after V lost 0 bases and J lost 5 bases. Per germline, CDR1 KGHSH and CDR2 LQKENI. The CDR3 has 16 residues. CDR3 bases: TGTGCCAGCTCACCACCGACCGGGACAGGGCACGAGACCCAGTACTTC. Translating gives CASSPPTGTGHETQYF.

This clonotype was counted many times. This chain joins TRBV20-1 and TRBJ2-2; D is ambiguous. The CDR3 contains 13 residues. V lost 5 bases, J lost 1 base, and 8 bases lay in between. The germline CDR1 and CDR2 sequences are DFQATT and SNEGSKA (reference sequence). CDR3 DNA: TGCAGTGCTCGTAACGTGAACACCGGGGAGCTGTTTTTT. It codes for CSARNVNTGELFF.

This clonotype showed up many times. The chain combines TRBV29-1 with TRBJ2-7; D is unclear. The CDR3 runs to 15 residues. V shed 0 bases and J shed 2 bases, with 14 bases lying between them. Germline V gene data show CDR1 as SQVTM and CDR2 as ANQGSEA. DNA for the CDR3: TGCAGCGTTGAAGACTTGAGCTCGTCTACCTACGAGCAGTACTTC. Protein product: CSVEDLSSSTYEQYF.